The rows below give T cell receptor beta chains drawn from one sample of a study of metastatic and nonmetastatic thyroid tumors. TCRdb used MiXCR to call clones anew from the PCR reads. Here the sample spans tens of thousands of clones, 20% to 30% being singletons. Material: blood. These receptors all come from a male donor with papillary thyroid cancer or a benign thyroid nodule (not recorded which). Some clones in this sample may be carry-over from other donors' samples. CDR3s include the opening cysteine and the closing phenylalanine or tryptophan. The D gene is left open where the match is weak. Clone size is given for some rows only: seen once, a few or many times, or a class if the clone is expanded.

TRBV5-5	TRBJ2-4	-	many	TGTGCCAGCAGCTTTTCAGAAGGGGACATTCAGTACTTC	CASSFSEGDIQYF
TRBV27	TRBJ2-4	-	many	TGTGCCAGCAGTTTAGAGCTAGGGGGAGGCATTCAGTACTTC	CASSLELGGGIQYF
TRBV11-3	TRBJ2-7	-	medium-sized	TGTGCCAGCAGCTTAGGGAGCTCCTACGAGCAGTACTTC	CASSLGSSYEQYF
TRBV6-2/TRBV6-3	TRBJ2-7	TRBD2	medium-sized	TGTGCCAGCAGCTGGACTAGCGGGTTGGCCTACGAGCAGTACTTC	CASSWTSGLAYEQYF
TRBV7-7	TRBJ1-1	-	many	TGTGCTAGCAGCCTCACAGGTGACGCTGAAGCTTTCTTT	CASSLTGDAEAFF
TRBV6-1	TRBJ2-1	TRBD2	medium-sized	TGTGCCAGCAGTCAAGCCGGGACTAGCTCTTTCTTC	CASSQAGTSSFF
TRBV29-1	TRBJ2-7	-	many	TGCAGCGTTGAAGACCGCTTCTCCTACGAGCAGTACTTC	CSVEDRFSYEQYF
TRBV3-1	TRBJ2-7	-	-	TGTGCCAGCATCCAAGTCGAGGATCTCGATCAGTACTTC	CASIQVEDLDQYF
TRBV20-1	TRBJ2-5	-	once	TGCAGTGCTAGCCGGAAAGGGGCATCCAACAAGTACTTC	CSASRKGASNKYF
TRBV3-1	TRBJ2-7	TRBD2	-	TGTGCCAGCAGCCCGCGGGAGGTTGAGCAGTACTTC	CASSPREVEQYF
TRBV5-1	TRBJ2-5	-	-	TGCCCCAGTACCGGGACCCAGGACGTGACCCAGTACTTC	CPSTGTQDVTQYF
TRBV11-2	TRBJ1-1	-	once	TGTGCCAGCAGCCAAACGCGGGGGCTGAACACTGAAGCTTTCTTT	CASSQTRGLNTEAFF
TRBV2	TRBJ2-7	-	-	TGTGCCAGCAGCCGCCAAGGAGGCCAGAGAACCTACGAGCAGTACTTC	CASSRQGGQRTYEQYF
TRBV12-3/TRBV12-4	TRBJ1-1	TRBD1	many	TGTGCCAGCAGTACGAGACAGGGTCTGGGAGCTTTCTTT	CASSTRQGLGAFF
TRBV20-1	TRBJ2-7	-	many	TGCAGTGCTAGTGGGCAGGACTACGAGCAGTACTTC	CSASGQDYEQYF
TRBV7-3	TRBJ2-2	-	many	TGTGCCAGCAGCTTAACATCTGGAGGGGAGCTGTTTTTT	CASSLTSGGELFF
TRBV29-1	TRBJ2-4	-	many	TGCAGCGCAGGAGTGTTAGCCAAAAACATTCAGTACTTC	CSAGVLAKNIQYF
TRBV6-1	TRBJ2-5	-	-	TGTGCCAGCAGTGAATCTCAAGGAGGGCTGCAGACCCAGTACTTC	CASSESQGGLQTQYF
TRBV6-6	TRBJ2-5	-	few	TGTGCCAGCAGTTATCGAGGGAACCAAGAGACCCAGTACTTC	CASSYRGNQETQYF
TRBV6-1	TRBJ1-4	-	-	TGTGCCAGCGGAGTGCGGGGAGTAGAAAAACTGTTTTTT	CASGVRGVEKLFF